This is a list of T cell receptor beta chains from one sample in a study of shared clonotypes between healthy human individuals. Data came from immunoSEQ multiplex PCR; TCRdb stores just in-frame clones and leaves some out. The data contain hundreds of thousands of clones, 95% to 96% of them singletons. Sequenced material: naive CD8+ T cells sorted from blood. Receptor source: a woman aged 30 to 39 in good health. CDR3s include the opening cysteine and the closing phenylalanine or tryptophan. D genes are given only for firm matches. A row's size may be missing; if present it is once, few, many or a size class.

TRBV7-9	TRBJ2-1	TRBD1	.	TGTGCCAGCAGGTCCGGGACAGGGATCCACAATGAGCAGTTCTTC	CASRSGTGIHNEQFF
TRBV13	TRBJ2-7	TRBD2	.	TGTGCCAGCAGCTCGCTTACGGGAGGGCCCTACGAGCAGTACTTC	CASSSLTGGPYEQYF
TRBV9	TRBJ1-5	.	.	TGTGCCAGCAGCCTCTCCTGGGGGGATAATCAGCCCCAGCATTTT	CASSLSWGDNQPQHF
TRBV7-9	TRBJ2-7	TRBD1	.	TGTGCCAGCAGCCTCGGGCAGGGGGCCTACGAGCAGTACTTC	CASSLGQGAYEQYF
TRBV19	TRBJ2-1	.	.	TGTGCCAGTAGTATTCAGGGACCGGGGTACAATGAGCAGTTCTTC	CASSIQGPGYNEQFF
TRBV4-1	TRBJ2-1	.	.	TGCGCCAGCAGCCAAGATTTTGCCTCCTACAATGAGCAGTTCTTC	CASSQDFASYNEQFF
TRBV4-2	TRBJ2-7	TRBD2	.	TGTGCCAGCAGCCAAGACCGGAGCGGGAGCGGATCCTACGAGCAGTACTTC	CASSQDRSGSGSYEQYF
TRBV15	TRBJ2-1	.	.	TGTGCCACCAGCAGATACCAGAATGAGCAGTTCTTC	CATSRYQNEQFF
TRBV5-6	TRBJ2-1	TRBD2	.	TGTGCCAGCAGCCGAAGGCTAGCGGGAGTGGGTAATGAGCAGTTCTTC	CASSRRLAGVGNEQFF
TRBV14	TRBJ1-5	.	.	TGTGCCAGCAGCCAAGCTCCGGAGATGGGCAATCAGCCCCAGCATTTT	CASSQAPEMGNQPQHF
TRBV13	TRBJ2-2	.	.	TGTGCCAGCAGCTTCGGGGACCTGAACACCGGGGAGCTGTTTTTT	CASSFGDLNTGELFF
TRBV19	TRBJ2-4	TRBD2	.	TGTGCCAGTAGTCTCGGGACTAGCGGGAGAGCCAAAAACATTCAGTACTTC	CASSLGTSGRAKNIQYF
TRBV27	TRBJ2-2	.	.	TGTGCCAGCAGTCCGACGACGGGCACCGGGGAGCTGTTTTTT	CASSPTTGTGELFF
TRBV13	TRBJ2-5	TRBD2	once	TGTGCCAGCAAAGCCGGACTAGCGGGAGGGCCTGGGGTATACCAAGAGACCCAGTACTTC	CASKAGLAGGPGVYQETQYF
TRBV19	TRBJ1-1	.	few	TGTGCCAGTAGTATCGGACAGAACACTGAAGCTTTCTTT	CASSIGQNTEAFF
TRBV10-3	TRBJ2-7	TRBD2	.	TGTGCCACCCGATCCGGGACTAGCTCGTCCTACGAGCAGTACTTC	CATRSGTSSSYEQYF
TRBV11-3	TRBJ2-1	.	.	TGTGCCAGCAGCTATTTTAGGGTAAAGAAGAATGAGCAGTTCTTC	CASSYFRVKKNEQFF
TRBV5-6	TRBJ2-5	.	.	TGTGCCAGCAGCCATCAGGGGAGCCTCCAAGAGACCCAGTACTTC	CASSHQGSLQETQYF
TRBV27	TRBJ1-2	TRBD1	.	TGTGCCAGCAGTACGACAGGGACCAACTATGGCTACACCTTC	CASSTTGTNYGYTF
TRBV19	TRBJ1-5	.	.	TGTGCCAGTAGTCCCTCTGGCTATAGCAATCAGCCCCAGCATTTT	CASSPSGYSNQPQHF
TRBV27	TRBJ1-2	.	.	TGTGCCAGCAGTCACCGACAGGAGCTAGGCTATGGCTACACCTTC	CASSHRQELGYGYTF
TRBV13	TRBJ1-2	.	once	TGTGCCAGCAGCTTAGGCCCAGGCACTAACTATGGCTACACCTTC	CASSLGPGTNYGYTF
TRBV6-5	TRBJ1-5	TRBD1	few	TGTGCCAGCAGTACAGGGGGCGGTCAGCCCCAGCATTTT	CASSTGGGQPQHF
TRBV5-5	TRBJ2-7	.	.	TGTGCCAGCAGCTTGGGGACCAGATCCTACGAGCAGTACTTC	CASSLGTRSYEQYF
TRBV13	TRBJ2-1	.	.	TGTGCCAGCAGCTCAAGAAAGGGGAGTGAGCAGTTCTTC	CASSSRKGSEQFF
TRBV7-9	TRBJ1-1	.	few	TGTGCCAGCAGCAGAAGGTTCGAAGCTTTCTTT	CASSRRFEAFF
TRBV5-4	TRBJ2-2	TRBD2	.	TGTGCCAGCAGCGCGGGACTAGCGAACACCGGGGAGCTGTTTTTT	CASSAGLANTGELFF
TRBV19	TRBJ1-1	.	.	.	CASSILESTEAFF
TRBV29-1	TRBJ2-7	.	.	TGCAGCTCCTGGGACTACGAGCAGTACTTC	CSSWDYEQYF
TRBV27	TRBJ2-7	.	.	TGTGCCAGCAGCTGGGGAGGGGGCGCGGATTCTGACGAGCAGTACTTC	CASSWGGGADSDEQYF
TRBV7-9	TRBJ2-1	TRBD2	.	TGTGCCACGACTAGCGGGGATTCTACCTACAATGAGCAGTTCTTC	CATTSGDSTYNEQFF
TRBV7-9	TRBJ2-7	TRBD1	.	TGTGCCAGCAGCGCATGGGACAGATACTACGAGCAGTACTTC	CASSAWDRYYEQYF
TRBV2	TRBJ2-7	.	once	TGTGCCAGCAGTGAAGGTGGGAGCTCCTACGAGCAGTACTTC	CASSEGGSSYEQYF
TRBV25-1	TRBJ2-2	TRBD1	.	TGTGCCAGCAGTGAGACAGGGGCCACCGGGGAGCTGTTTTTT	CASSETGATGELFF
TRBV25-1	TRBJ1-2	.	.	TGTGCCAGCAGTGAATTAGAATCGGGATACTATGGCTACACCTTC	CASSELESGYYGYTF
TRBV27	TRBJ2-7	TRBD2	.	TGTGCCAGCAGTTTTAGTAGCGGGAGGGATATCGGATCCTACGAGCAGTACTTC	CASSFSSGRDIGSYEQYF
TRBV27	TRBJ2-7	TRBD1	.	TGTGCCAGCAGTCCGCCGGGGAGACAGGGGGGATCCTACGAGCAGTACTTC	CASSPPGRQGGSYEQYF